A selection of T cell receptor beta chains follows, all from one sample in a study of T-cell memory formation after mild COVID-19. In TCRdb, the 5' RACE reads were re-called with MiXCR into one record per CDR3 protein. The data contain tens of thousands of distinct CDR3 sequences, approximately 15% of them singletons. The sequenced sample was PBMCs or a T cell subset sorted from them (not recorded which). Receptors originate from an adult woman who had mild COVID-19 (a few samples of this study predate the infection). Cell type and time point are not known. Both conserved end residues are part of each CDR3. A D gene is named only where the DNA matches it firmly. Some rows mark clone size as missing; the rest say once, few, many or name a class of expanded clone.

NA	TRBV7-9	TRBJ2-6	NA	TGTGCCAGCAGGAGGGGGGCTGGGGCCAACGTCCTGACTTTC	CASRRGAGANVLTF
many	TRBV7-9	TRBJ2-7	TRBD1	TGTGCCAGCAGCAAGACAGGGGATTCCTACGAGCAGTACTTC	CASSKTGDSYEQYF
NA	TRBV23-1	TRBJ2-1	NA	TGCGCCATCCTCGGGGACGATGAGCAGTTCTTC	CAILGDDEQFF
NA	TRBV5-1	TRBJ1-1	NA	TGCGCCAGCAGGTCGCTCGAGGGCACTGAAGCTTTCTTT	CASRSLEGTEAFF
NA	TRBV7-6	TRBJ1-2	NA	TGTGCCAGCAGCTTAGACAGCTATGGCTACACCTTC	CASSLDSYGYTF
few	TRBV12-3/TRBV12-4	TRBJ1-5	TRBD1	TGTGCCAGCAGTTTCGGGACAGGGCTTAATCAGCCCCAGCATTTT	CASSFGTGLNQPQHF
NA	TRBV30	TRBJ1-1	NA	TGTGCCTGGAGTTCAGGTCAGGGCGCGACTGAAGCTTTCTTT	CAWSSGQGATEAFF
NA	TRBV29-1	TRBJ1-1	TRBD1	TGCAGCGTTGGTCGGCAGGGGGTCATCGGGGGCACTGAAGCTTTCTTT	CSVGRQGVIGGTEAFF
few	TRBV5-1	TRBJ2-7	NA	TGCGCCAGCAGCTTTCGGATAGGAGGTAACGACGAGCAGTACTTC	CASSFRIGGNDEQYF
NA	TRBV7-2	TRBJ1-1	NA	TGTGCCAGCGGGCGGTTGGGGGCCTTCTTT	CASGRLGAFF
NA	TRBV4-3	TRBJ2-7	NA	TGCGCCAGCAGCCAATGGGACACAACCTACGAGCAGTACTTC	CASSQWDTTYEQYF
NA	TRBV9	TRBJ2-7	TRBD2	TGTGCCAGCAGCTCCAATGGGAATCCTAGCGGTTTCTACGAGCAGTACTTC	CASSSNGNPSGFYEQYF
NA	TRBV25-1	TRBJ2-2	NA	TGTGCCAGCAGTGAGTTCGAGTGGGAGCTGTTTTTT	CASSEFEWELFF
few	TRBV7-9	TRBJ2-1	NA	TGTGCCAGCAGCCCTACGGCCAGTGATGAGCAGTTCTTC	CASSPTASDEQFF
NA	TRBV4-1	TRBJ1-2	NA	TGCGCCAGCAGCCACCCTGAGGATTCTACGAACTATGGCTACACCTTC	CASSHPEDSTNYGYTF
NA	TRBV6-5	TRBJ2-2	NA	TGTGCCAGCAGTTACGCCCGGGGGACCGGGGAGCTGTTTTTT	CASSYARGTGELFF
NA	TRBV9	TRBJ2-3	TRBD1	TGTGCCAGCAGCTCCCATTGGGGACAGGGGCCCACAGATACGCAGTATTTT	CASSSHWGQGPTDTQYF